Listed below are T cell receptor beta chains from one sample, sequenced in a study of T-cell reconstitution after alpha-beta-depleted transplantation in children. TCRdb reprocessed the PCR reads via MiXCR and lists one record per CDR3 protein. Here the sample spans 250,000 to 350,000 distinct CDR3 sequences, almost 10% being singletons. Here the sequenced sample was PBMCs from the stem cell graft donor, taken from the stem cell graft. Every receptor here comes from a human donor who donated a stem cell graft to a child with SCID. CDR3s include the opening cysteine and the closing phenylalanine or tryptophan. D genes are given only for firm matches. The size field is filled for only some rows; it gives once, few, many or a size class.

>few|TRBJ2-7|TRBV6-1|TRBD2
CASRRASGGIYEQYF
TGTGCCAGCAGGCGGGCTAGCGGGGGGATCTACGAGCAGTACTTC
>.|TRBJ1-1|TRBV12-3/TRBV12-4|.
CASRWGMEAFF
TGTGCCAGCCGATGGGGGATGGAAGCTTTCTTT
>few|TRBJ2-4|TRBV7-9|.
CASSSLALAGNIQYF
TGTGCCAGCAGCTCCTTAGCCCTCGCGGGTAACATTCAGTACTTC
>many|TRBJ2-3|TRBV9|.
CASSVFSMAWEPTDTQYF
TGTGCCAGCAGCGTCTTCTCTATGGCGTGGGAACCCACAGATACGCAGTATTTT
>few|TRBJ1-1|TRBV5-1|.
CASSLAGATGLNTEAFF
TGCGCCAGCAGCTTGGCCGGAGCCACAGGGTTGAACACTGAAGCTTTCTTT
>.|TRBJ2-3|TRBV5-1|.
CASTKGGVSDTQYF
TGCGCCAGCACCAAAGGGGGGGTTTCGGATACGCAGTATTTT
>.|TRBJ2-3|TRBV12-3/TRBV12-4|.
CASSLWLGHTDTQYF
TGTGCCAGCAGTTTATGGCTAGGACACACAGATACGCAGTATTTT
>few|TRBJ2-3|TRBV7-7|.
CASSLLGVTDTQYF
TGTGCCAGCAGCTTATTAGGCGTCACAGATACGCAGTATTTT
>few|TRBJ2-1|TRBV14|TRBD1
CASSLDREVDEQFF
TGTGCCAGCAGCCTGGACAGGGAGGTCGATGAGCAGTTCTTC
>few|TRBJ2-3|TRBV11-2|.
CASSLDGRAAVDTQYF
TGTGCCAGCAGCTTAGATGGCAGGGCCGCGGTAGATACGCAGTATTTT
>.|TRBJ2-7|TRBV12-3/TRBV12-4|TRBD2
CASSSRRLAGGSHEQYF
TGTGCCAGCAGTTCCCGCCGACTAGCGGGGGGCTCACACGAGCAGTACTTC
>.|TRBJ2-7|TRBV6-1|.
CASSAPSLVSYEQYF
TGTGCCAGCAGTGCCCCCTCATTGGTCTCCTACGAGCAGTACTTC
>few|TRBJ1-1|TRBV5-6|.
CASSLGRKLNTEAFF
TGTGCCAGCAGCCTAGGACGGAAATTGAACACTGAAGCTTTCTTT
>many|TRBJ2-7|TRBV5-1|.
CASSLDFYEQYF
TGCGCCAGCAGCTTGGACTTCTACGAGCAGTACTTC
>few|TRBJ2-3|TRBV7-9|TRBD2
CASKQTSGAFTDTQYF
TGTGCCAGCAAACAGACTAGCGGAGCATTCACAGATACGCAGTATTTT
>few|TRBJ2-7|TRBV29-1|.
CSVEFIVLGEQYF
TGCAGCGTTGAATTTATCGTTCTGGGGGAGCAGTACTTC
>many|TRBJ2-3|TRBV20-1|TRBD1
CSASTGLDTQYF
TGCAGTGCCTCGACAGGGTTGGATACGCAGTATTTT
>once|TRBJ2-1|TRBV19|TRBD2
CASSTVAGGYNEQFF
TGTGCCAGTAGTACGGTAGCGGGGGGGTACAATGAGCAGTTCTTC
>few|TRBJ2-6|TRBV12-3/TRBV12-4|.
CASSVASGANVLTF
TGTGCCAGCAGCGTCGCTTCTGGGGCCAACGTCCTGACTTTC
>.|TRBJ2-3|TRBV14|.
CASSRWTLAGPDTQYF
TGTGCCAGCAGCCGTTGGACTTTGGCAGGACCAGATACGCAGTATTTT
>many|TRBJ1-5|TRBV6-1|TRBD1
CASSEQGANQPQHF
TGTGCCAGCAGTGAACAGGGGGCCAATCAGCCCCAGCATTTT
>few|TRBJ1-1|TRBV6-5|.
CASSYSGWGAINTEAFF
TGTGCCAGCAGTTACTCCGGGTGGGGGGCTATTAACACTGAAGCTTTCTTT
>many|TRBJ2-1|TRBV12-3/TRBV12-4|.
CATTTGTPRQFF
TGTGCCACCACCACCGGGACACCTAGGCAGTTCTTC
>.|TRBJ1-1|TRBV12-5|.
CASGFGGLGTEAFF
TGTGCTAGTGGTTTCGGGGGGCTCGGGACTGAAGCTTTCTTT
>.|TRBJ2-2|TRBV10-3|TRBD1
CAISEDRVTGELFF
TGTGCCATCAGTGAGGACAGGGTCACCGGGGAGCTGTTTTTT
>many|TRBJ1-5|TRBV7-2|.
CASSLSRSGYSNQPQHF
TGTGCCAGCAGCCTAAGTCGTAGTGGATACAGCAATCAGCCCCAGCATTTT
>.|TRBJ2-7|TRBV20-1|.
CSARRTDEQYF
TGCAGTGCTAGAAGGACAGACGAGCAGTACTTC
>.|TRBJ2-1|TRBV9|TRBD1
CASSAFGTGIDNEQFF
TGTGCCAGCAGCGCGTTCGGGACAGGGATTGACAATGAGCAGTTCTTC
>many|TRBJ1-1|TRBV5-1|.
CASSLDVNTEAFF
TGCGCCAGCAGCTTGGACGTGAACACTGAAGCTTTCTTT
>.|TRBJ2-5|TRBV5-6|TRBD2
CASSLREGGGTQYF
TGTGCCAGCAGCTTAAGGGAGGGTGGGGGAACCCAGTACTTC
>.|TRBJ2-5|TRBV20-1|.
CSARILQETQYF
TGCAGTGCTAGAATTTTGCAAGAGACCCAGTACTTC
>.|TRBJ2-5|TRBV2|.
CASMASKETQYF
TGTGCCAGCATGGCCTCCAAAGAGACCCAGTACTTC
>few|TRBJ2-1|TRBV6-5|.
CASSYGGQGFYEQFF
TGTGCCAGCAGTTATGGGGGGCAGGGGTTCTATGAGCAGTTCTTC
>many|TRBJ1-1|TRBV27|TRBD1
CASSLSGTGGNTEAFF
TGTGCCAGCAGTTTATCCGGGACAGGGGGGAACACTGAAGCTTTCTTT
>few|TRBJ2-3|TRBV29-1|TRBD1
CSVDPGQGSYTQYF
TGCAGCGTCGATCCGGGACAGGGGTCATATACGCAGTATTTT
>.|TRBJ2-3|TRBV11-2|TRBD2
CASSLGLAGGLDTQYF
TGTGCCAGCAGCCTCGGACTAGCGGGGGGGCTTGATACGCAGTATTTT
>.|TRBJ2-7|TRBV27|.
CASSSLGHASSYEQYF
TGTGCCAGCAGTTCATTGGGACATGCTAGCTCCTACGAGCAGTACTTC
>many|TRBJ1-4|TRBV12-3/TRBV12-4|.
CASKSRGTSSWEKLFF
TGTGCCAGCAAGAGTAGGGGGACCTCCAGCTGGGAAAAACTGTTTTTT
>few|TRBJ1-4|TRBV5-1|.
CASSLGGTTNEKLFF
TGCGCCAGCAGCTTGGGAGGGACAACTAATGAAAAACTGTTTTTT
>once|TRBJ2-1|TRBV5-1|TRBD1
CASSEGTGNYNEQFF
TGCGCCAGCAGCGAGGGGACAGGGAACTACAATGAGCAGTTCTTC
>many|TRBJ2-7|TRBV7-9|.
CASSLRSEQYF
TGTGCCAGCAGCTTACGAAGCGAGCAGTACTTC
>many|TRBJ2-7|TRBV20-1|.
CSAREQQYEQYF
TGCAGTGCTAGAGAACAGCAATACGAGCAGTACTTC
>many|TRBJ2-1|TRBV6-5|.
CASSYPLSGPYNEQFF
TGTGCCAGCAGTTACCCACTTAGCGGTCCCTACAATGAGCAGTTCTTC
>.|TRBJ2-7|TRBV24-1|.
CATKPPLDEQYF
TGTGCCACCAAACCGCCTCTAGACGAGCAGTACTTC
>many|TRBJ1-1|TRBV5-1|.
CASSLEGVTEAFF
TGCGCCAGCAGCTTGGAGGGAGTAACTGAAGCTTTCTTT
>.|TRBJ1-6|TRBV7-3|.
CASSVYRDSPLHF
TGTGCCAGCAGCGTCTACAGGGATTCACCCCTCCACTTT
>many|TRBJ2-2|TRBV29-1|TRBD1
CSVGGQGSTGELFF
TGCAGCGTTGGGGGACAGGGTTCCACCGGGGAGCTGTTTTTT
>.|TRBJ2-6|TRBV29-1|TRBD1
CSVGSGQGGAGANVLTF
TGCAGCGTTGGGTCGGGACAGGGGGGCGCTGGGGCCAACGTCCTGACTTTC
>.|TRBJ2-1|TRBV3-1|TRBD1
CASSHNPGGGEQFF
TGTGCCAGCAGCCACAATCCAGGGGGTGGTGAGCAGTTCTTC
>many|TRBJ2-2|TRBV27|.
CASTGTSFTGELFF
TGTGCCAGTACCGGGACCAGTTTCACCGGGGAGCTGTTTTTT
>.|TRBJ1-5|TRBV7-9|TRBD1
CASSRQGFGNQPQHF
TGTGCCAGCAGCCGACAGGGTTTTGGCAATCAGCCCCAGCATTTT
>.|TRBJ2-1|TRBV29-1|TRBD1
CSVPGGEQFF
TGCAGCGTACCAGGGGGTGAGCAGTTCTTC